The T cell receptor beta chain under discussion was sequenced for a study of T cells after yellow fever vaccination. This clonotype was seen only a few times. The antigen is not known. The authors made TCR cDNA by 5'RACE template switching, adding a universal primer site and UMIs. MiXCR, run by TCRdb on the 5' RACE reads, gives a single entry per CDR3 protein. The sample yields roughly 330,000 distinct CDR3 sequences, around 3.9% seen once. General study findings and limits: Most clones from primary vaccination resurfaced after the booster (around 95% CD4, approximately 87% CD8).

This clonotype was sampled from a man between 18 and 35 years old who received the YFV17D yellow fever vaccine. The sample consisted of PBMCs, taken 5 days after the yellow fever booster vaccination.

This chain's CDR3 is CASSKGRETEAFF. The DNA of the CDR3 is TGCGCCAGCAGCAAAGGACGTGAAACTGAAGCTTTCTTT. This chain joins TRBV5-1 and TRBJ1-1; no clear D. The CDR3 length is 13 residues. V was cut by 4 bases and J by 5 bases, with 12 bases left in between. Germline CDR1 is SGHRS and CDR2 is YFSETQ.